This record concerns one T cell receptor beta chain sequence. No antigen is known for it. The sample comes from a study of CD8+ T cells in alopecia areata. Across the whole study: Tofacitinib lasted 6 to 18 months, then 6 months off drug.

TCR sequencing used cDNA made by reverse transcription of extracted RNA. Sequenced by immunoSEQ multiplex PCR; TCRdb stores in-frame clones only, minus some. The table lists some 120,000 clones, over 50% of them singletons. Study-wide findings and caveats: Elevated clonality characterized lesional scalp relative to normal scalp, particularly in alopecia totalis/universalis. Besides other cells, scalp samples also yield sequences of resident alphabeta T cells from normal skin.

Sequenced here: CD4+ T cells sorted from blood, sampled at week 0. The receptor comes from a human donor with alopecia areata.

The CDR3 here is CASSQDLLEDYGYTF. In DNA, the CDR3 is TGCGCCAGCAGCCAAGATCTATTAGAAGACTATGGCTACACCTTC. V gene TRBV4-3 combines with J gene TRBJ1-2; D is undetermined. The CDR3 contains 15 residues. The V end was cut by 0 bases, the J end by 3 bases, with 11 bases between. Germline V CDR1 and CDR2: LGHNA, YSLEER.